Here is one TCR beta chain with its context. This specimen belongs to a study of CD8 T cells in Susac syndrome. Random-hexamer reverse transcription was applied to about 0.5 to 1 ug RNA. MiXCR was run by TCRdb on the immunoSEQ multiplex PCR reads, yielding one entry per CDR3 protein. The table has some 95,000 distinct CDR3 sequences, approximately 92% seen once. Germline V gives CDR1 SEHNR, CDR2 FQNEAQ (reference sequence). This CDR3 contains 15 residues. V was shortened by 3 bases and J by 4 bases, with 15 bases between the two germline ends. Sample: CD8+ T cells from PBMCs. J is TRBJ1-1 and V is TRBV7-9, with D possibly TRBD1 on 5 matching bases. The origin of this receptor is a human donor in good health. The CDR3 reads CASSLDGGGGTEAFF. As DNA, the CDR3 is TGTGCCAGCAGCTTGGACGGCGGGGGTGGCACTGAAGCTTTCTTT.